The rows below give T cell receptor beta chains drawn from one sample of a study of blood T cell repertoires in COVID-19. Libraries were prepared by immunoSEQ multiplex PCR; TCRdb keeps only in-frame clonotypes and omits some of them. Of about 280,000 clones in the sample, almost 85% were seen once. The sample taken for sequencing was peripheral blood. The receptors were sampled from a man aged 45-65 years with active or convalescent COVID-19. Both conserved end residues are part of each CDR3. The D gene is left open where the match is weak. Clone size, where shown, is once, few, many, or a class for clones that have expanded.

>NA|TRBJ1-3|TRBV29-1|NA
CSVESLGGGRGNTIYF
TGCAGCGTTGAATCTCTCGGTGGAGGCCGTGGAAACACCATATATTTT
>NA|TRBJ2-2|TRBV7-2|TRBD2
CASSSGGSGRLTGELFF
TGTGCCAGCAGCTCGGGAGGGAGCGGGAGGTTAACCGGGGAGCTGTTTTTT
>NA|TRBJ1-2|TRBV10-3|TRBD1
CAISFPGQGAVYGYTF
TGTGCCATCAGTTTCCCGGGACAGGGGGCCGTCTATGGCTACACCTTC
>NA|TRBJ1-1|TRBV5-1|TRBD1
CASSMRTGGTEAFF
TGCGCCAGCAGCATGAGGACAGGGGGCACTGAAGCTTTCTTT
>NA|TRBJ2-3|TRBV18|TRBD1
CASSPGQLTDTQYF
TGTGCCAGCTCACCGGGACAGCTCACAGATACGCAGTATTTT
>NA|TRBJ1-4|TRBV19|NA
CASSIGDANEKLFF
TGTGCCAGTAGTATCGGGGATGCTAATGAAAAACTGTTTTTT
>NA|TRBJ2-7|TRBV28|TRBD2
CASTPHGGYYEQYF
TGTGCCAGCACTCCTCACGGGGGGTACTACGAGCAGTACTTC
>NA|TRBJ2-3|TRBV7-2|TRBD2
CASSFPRGGDTDTQYF
TGTGCCAGCAGCTTCCCTCGGGGGGGGGATACAGATACGCAGTATTTT
>NA|TRBJ2-7|TRBV5-8|NA
CASSFSLKIYEQYF
TGTGCCAGCAGCTTCAGTCTCAAGATCTACGAGCAGTACTTC
>once|TRBJ1-5|TRBV28|NA
CASSVGGPQHF
TGTGCCAGCAGTGTGGGGGGGCCCCAGCATTTT
>NA|TRBJ2-5|TRBV7-3|TRBD2
CASSLELGGSREETQYF
TGTGCCAGCAGCTTAGAGCTCGGCGGGAGTAGAGAAGAGACCCAGTACTTC
>NA|TRBJ2-2|TRBV30|NA
CAWSVGGGPHTGELFF
TGTGCCTGGAGTGTAGGGGGAGGGCCTCACACCGGGGAGCTGTTTTTT
>NA|TRBJ1-2|TRBV28|TRBD1
CASSLGGQGGTDGYTF
TGTGCCAGCAGTTTGGGCGGACAGGGAGGGACAGATGGCTACACCTTC
>NA|TRBJ1-5|TRBV28|NA
CASSLGGPNQPQHF
TGTGCCAGCAGTTTAGGCGGCCCGAATCAGCCCCAGCATTTT
>once|TRBJ1-6|TRBV11-2|TRBD1
CASSLVAGGNSPLHF
TGTGCCAGCAGCTTAGTGGCAGGGGGAAATTCACCCCTCCACTTT
>NA|TRBJ2-1|TRBV7-2|NA
CASSPGVEQFF
TGTGCCAGCAGCCCGGGGGTTGAGCAGTTCTTC
>NA|TRBJ1-6|TRBV3-1/TRBV3-2|TRBD1
CASSHPGGRGSPLHF
TGTGCCAGCAGCCACCCAGGGGGTCGAGGCTCACCCCTCCACTTT
>NA|TRBJ1-2|TRBV5-1|TRBD1
CASSPGGLNYGYTF
TGCGCCAGCAGCCCAGGGGGCCTAAACTATGGCTACACCTTC
>NA|TRBJ2-1|TRBV4-1|NA
CASSQVPGLVVDEQFF
TGCGCCAGCAGCCAAGTCCCCGGACTTGTTGTCGATGAGCAGTTCTTC
>NA|TRBJ2-5|TRBV6-5|NA
CASRRSRLGETQYF
TGTGCCAGCAGGAGGTCTCGCCTGGGAGAGACCCAGTACTTC